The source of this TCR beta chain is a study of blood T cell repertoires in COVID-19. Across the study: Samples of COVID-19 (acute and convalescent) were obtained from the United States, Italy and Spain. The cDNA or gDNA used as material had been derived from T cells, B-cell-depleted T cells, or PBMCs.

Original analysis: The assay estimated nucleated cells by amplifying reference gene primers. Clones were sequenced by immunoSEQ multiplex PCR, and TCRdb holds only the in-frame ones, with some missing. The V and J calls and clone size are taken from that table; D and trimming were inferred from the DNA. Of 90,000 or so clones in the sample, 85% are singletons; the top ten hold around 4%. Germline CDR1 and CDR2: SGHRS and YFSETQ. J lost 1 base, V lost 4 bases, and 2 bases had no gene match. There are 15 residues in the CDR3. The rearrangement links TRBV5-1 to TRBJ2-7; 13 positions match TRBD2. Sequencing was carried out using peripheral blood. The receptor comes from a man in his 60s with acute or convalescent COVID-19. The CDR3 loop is CASSRTSGSSYEQYF. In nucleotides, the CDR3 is TGCGCCAGCAGCAGGACTAGCGGGAGTTCCTACGAGCAGTACTTC.